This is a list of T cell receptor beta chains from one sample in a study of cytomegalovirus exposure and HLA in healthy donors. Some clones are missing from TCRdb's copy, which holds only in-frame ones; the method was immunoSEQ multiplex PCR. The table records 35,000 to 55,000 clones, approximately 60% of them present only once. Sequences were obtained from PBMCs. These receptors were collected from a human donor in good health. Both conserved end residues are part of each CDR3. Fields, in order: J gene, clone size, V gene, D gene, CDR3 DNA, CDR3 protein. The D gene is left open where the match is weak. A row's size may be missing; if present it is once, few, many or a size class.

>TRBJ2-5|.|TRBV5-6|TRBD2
TGTGCCAGCAGCTCCCCGGGACTACTGTACCAAGAGACCCAGTACTTC
CASSSPGLLYQETQYF
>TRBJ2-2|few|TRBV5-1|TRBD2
TGCGCCAGCAAAGCGGGGGAAACCGGGGAGCTGTTTTTT
CASKAGETGELFF
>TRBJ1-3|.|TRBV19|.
TGTGCCAGTAGTGTCGGGAGTTATGCTGGAAACACCATATATTTT
CASSVGSYAGNTIYF
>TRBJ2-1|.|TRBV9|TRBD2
TGTGCCAGCAGCCCACGGACTAGCGGCAACAATGAGCAGTTCTTC
CASSPRTSGNNEQFF
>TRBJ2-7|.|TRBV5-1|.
TGCGCCAGCAGCTTTGACGGGACAATCCCCTACGAGCAGTACTTC
CASSFDGTIPYEQYF
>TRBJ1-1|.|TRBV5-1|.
TGCGCCAGCAGCTTGGGAGGGTATGCTGAAGCTTTCTTT
CASSLGGYAEAFF
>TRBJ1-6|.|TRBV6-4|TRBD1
TGTGCCAGCCATACCGGGACAGGGTTTTCACCCCTCCACTTT
CASHTGTGFSPLHF
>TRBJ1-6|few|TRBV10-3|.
TGTGCCATCAGTGAGGCTACTGAGACACCCCTCCACTTT
CAISEATETPLHF
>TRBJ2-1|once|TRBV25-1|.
TGTGCCAGCAGTGTGCCCGGGATTAAACGCAATGAGCAGTTCTTC
CASSVPGIKRNEQFF
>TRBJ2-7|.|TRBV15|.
TGTGCCACCAGCAGAGGAGACGAGCAGTACTTC
CATSRGDEQYF
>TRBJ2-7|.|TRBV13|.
TGTGCCAGCAGCACCAGGGCCGGGACTTATACCTACGAGCAGTACTTC
CASSTRAGTYTYEQYF
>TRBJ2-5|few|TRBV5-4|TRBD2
TGTGCCAGCAGCCCAGACACAAGCGGGAGACAAGAGACCCAGTACTTC
CASSPDTSGRQETQYF
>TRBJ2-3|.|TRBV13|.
TGTGCCAGCAGCGCCGGAGATACGCAGTATTTT
CASSAGDTQYF
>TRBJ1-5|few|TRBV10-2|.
TGCGCCAGCAGACCCTCCGGGACTTTCAATCAGCCCCAGCATTTT
CASRPSGTFNQPQHF
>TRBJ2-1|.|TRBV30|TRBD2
TGTGCCTGGATTAGGTGGGCTTCGAGCGGGAGTGGCGAGCAGTTCTTC
CAWIRWASSGSGEQFF
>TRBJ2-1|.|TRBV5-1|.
TGCGCCAGCAGCTTGGGTCCGGGTTCCTACAATGAGCAGTTCTTC
CASSLGPGSYNEQFF
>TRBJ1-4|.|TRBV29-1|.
TGCAGCGTTGAAGATCTGGACTCGCCTGGTAATGAAAAACTGTTTTTT
CSVEDLDSPGNEKLFF
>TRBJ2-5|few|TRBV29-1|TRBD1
TGCAGCGTTTCAGACAGCAGGGGGCAAGAGACCCAGTACTTC
CSVSDSRGQETQYF
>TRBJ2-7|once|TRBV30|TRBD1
TGTGCCTGGGCCCACCGGGACAGGTTTTCCTACGAGCAGTACTTC
CAWAHRDRFSYEQYF
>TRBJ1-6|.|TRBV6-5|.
TGTGCCAGCACTAGGACTGACTATAATTCACCCCTCCACTTT
CASTRTDYNSPLHF
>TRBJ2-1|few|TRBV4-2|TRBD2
TGTGCCAGCAGCCAAGAAGCTAGCGGGGGGGGTAATGAGCAGTTCTTC
CASSQEASGGGNEQFF
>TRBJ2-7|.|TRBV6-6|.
TGTGCCAGCAGTTACTCGTCAGGAAGCACCTACGAGCAGTACTTC
CASSYSSGSTYEQYF
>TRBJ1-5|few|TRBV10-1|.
TGCGCCACTAGACAGCCCCCGTCTCAGCCCCAGCATTTT
CATRQPPSQPQHF
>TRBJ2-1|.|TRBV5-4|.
TGTGCCAGCAGCTTGCGGTCGGGTGACAATGAGCAGTTCTTC
CASSLRSGDNEQFF
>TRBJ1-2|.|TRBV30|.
TGTGCCTGGACGCAACCGGGAGACTCCTATGGCTACACCTTC
CAWTQPGDSYGYTF
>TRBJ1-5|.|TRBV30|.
TGTGCCTGGAGTAATCCCAGGCTGGATAGCAATCAGCCCCAGCATTTT
CAWSNPRLDSNQPQHF
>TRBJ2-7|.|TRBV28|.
TGTGCCAGCATAACACGCCGGGGGATGTCCTACGAGCAGTACTTC
CASITRRGMSYEQYF
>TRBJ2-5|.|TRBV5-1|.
TGCGCCAGCAGCTTAAGAGGGGGGGCCGGTGAGACCCAGTACTTC
CASSLRGGAGETQYF
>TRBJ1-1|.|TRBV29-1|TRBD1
TGCAGCGTCGAACGGACAGGGGGCACTGAAGCTTTCTTT
CSVERTGGTEAFF
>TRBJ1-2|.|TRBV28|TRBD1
TGTGCCAGCAGTTCAGTGGTTGGACAGGTTGGCCGCTTCTACTATGGCTACACCTTC
CASSSVVGQVGRFYYGYTF
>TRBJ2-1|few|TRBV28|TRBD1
TGTGCCAGCAGCCTCCCGGGACAGGGATATCATGAGCAGTTCTTC
CASSLPGQGYHEQFF
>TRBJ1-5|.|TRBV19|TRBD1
TGTGCCAGTAGTCCCAGGGGGCCGGGACAGGTTCAGCCCCAGCATTTT
CASSPRGPGQVQPQHF
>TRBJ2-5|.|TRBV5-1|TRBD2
TGCGCCAGCAGCCCATCTAGCGGGGGGGCCCAAGAGACCCAGTACTTC
CASSPSSGGAQETQYF
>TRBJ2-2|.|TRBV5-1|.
TGCGCCAGCAGCGTCCTACCCGACACGAACACCGGGGAGCTGTTTTTT
CASSVLPDTNTGELFF
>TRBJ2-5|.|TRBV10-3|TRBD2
TGTGCCATCAGTGAGTTACTAGCGGGGGATCAAGAGACCCAGTACTTC
CAISELLAGDQETQYF
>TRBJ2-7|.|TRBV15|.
TGTGCCACCAGCAGAGCGCCCGGGGTGGAGGCCTACGAGCAGTACTTC
CATSRAPGVEAYEQYF
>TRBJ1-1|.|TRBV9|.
TGTGCCAGCAGCTCCCGGACAGCGAACACTGAAGCTTTCTTT
CASSSRTANTEAFF
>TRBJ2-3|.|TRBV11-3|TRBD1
TGTGCCAGCAGCTTGGGACAGGGGACAGATACGCAGTATTTT
CASSLGQGTDTQYF
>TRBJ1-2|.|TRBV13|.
TGTGCCAGCAGCCCTCGGGGCTATGGCTACACCTTC
CASSPRGYGYTF
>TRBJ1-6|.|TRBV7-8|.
TGTGCCAGCAGCTCCGCCTACTCCTATAATTCACCCCTCCACTTT
CASSSAYSYNSPLHF
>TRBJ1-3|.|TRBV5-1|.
TGCGCCAGCAGCCCGGACTTCTACTCTGGAAACACCATATATTTT
CASSPDFYSGNTIYF
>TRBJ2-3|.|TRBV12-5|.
TGTGCTAGTGGTCTAAACACAGATACGCAGTATTTT
CASGLNTDTQYF
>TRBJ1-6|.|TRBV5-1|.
TGCGCCAGCAGCTACACTTCGGGGCGGGACTCCTATAATTCACCCCTCCACTTT
CASSYTSGRDSYNSPLHF
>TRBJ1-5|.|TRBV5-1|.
TGCGCCAGCAGCCAAGGATCAGGCAAACAGCCCCAGCATTTT
CASSQGSGKQPQHF
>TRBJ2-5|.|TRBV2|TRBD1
TGTGCCAGCAGTGGGGACAGGATGCACTTAGAGACCCAGTACTTC
CASSGDRMHLETQYF
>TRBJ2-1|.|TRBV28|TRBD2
TGTGCCAGCACCAACCGGGCTAGCGGGGGCCATGAGCAGTTCTTC
CASTNRASGGHEQFF
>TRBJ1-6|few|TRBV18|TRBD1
TGTGCCAGCTCACCAAGTACAGGGGGAGGGTCACCCCTCCACTTT
CASSPSTGGGSPLHF
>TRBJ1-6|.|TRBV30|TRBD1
TGTGCCTGGAACCAGGGGGCGGACTCACCCCTCCACTTT
CAWNQGADSPLHF
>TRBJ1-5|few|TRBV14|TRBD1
TGTGCCAGCAGCCAATTAACAGGGGGAAAGAATCAGCCCCAGCATTTT
CASSQLTGGKNQPQHF
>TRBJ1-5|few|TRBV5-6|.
TGTGCCAGCAGCTTGCGTTGGGGCCCGCCTCATAGCAATCAGCCCCAGCATTTT
CASSLRWGPPHSNQPQHF
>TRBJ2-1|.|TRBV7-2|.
TGTGCCAGCAGCCCGTACTACTACAATGAGCAGTTCTTC
CASSPYYYNEQFF
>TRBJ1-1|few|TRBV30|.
TGTGCCTGGAAAGCGTGGAGAGGGAACACTGAAGCTTTCTTT
CAWKAWRGNTEAFF
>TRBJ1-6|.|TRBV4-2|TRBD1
TGTGCCAGCAGTGGTACCGACAGGGGGAGCTCCTATAATTCACCCCTCCACTTT
CASSGTDRGSSYNSPLHF
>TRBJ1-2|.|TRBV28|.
TGTGCCAGCAGTTTACGCGGGAGACCAGTTGGCTACACCTTC
CASSLRGRPVGYTF
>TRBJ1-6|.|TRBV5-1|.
TGCGCCAGCAGCGAGAGAGAACAGGGATCGAATTCACCCCTCCACTTT
CASSEREQGSNSPLHF
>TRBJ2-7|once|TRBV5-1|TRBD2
TGCGCCAGCAGCCGGGGACTAGCGGGGGGGCCCTACGAGCAGTACTTC
CASSRGLAGGPYEQYF
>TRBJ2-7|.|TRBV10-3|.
TGTGCCATCAGTGTCCAGGGCCAGGGGTACGAGCAGTACTTC
CAISVQGQGYEQYF
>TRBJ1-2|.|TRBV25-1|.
TGTGCCAGCAGGGACGAGGGCTATGGCTACACCTTC
CASRDEGYGYTF
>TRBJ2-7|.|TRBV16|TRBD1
TGTGCCAGCAGCACCGACAGGGGAGGCGAGCAGTACTTC
CASSTDRGGEQYF
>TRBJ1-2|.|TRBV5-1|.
TGCGCCAGCAGCTTGACTTCGACAGCTTACTATGGCTACACCTTC
CASSLTSTAYYGYTF